There are many counts of the clone carrying this TCR beta chain. Its antigen is unidentified. This sample is part of a study of Graves' ophthalmopathy and Graves' hyperthyroidism. Findings and caveats of the study: With 60% to 71% sensitivity and approximately 73% specificity, the model predicted ophthalmopathy progression. A model built from 13 signatures distinguished ophthalmopathy from stable hyperthyroidism with approximately 89% sensitivity and about 80% specificity.

Amplification from RNA transcripts yielded the TCR beta CDR3 regions. First-round RT-PCR used HTBI primers; second-round multiplex PCR followed. TCRdb re-called the multiplex PCR reads with MiXCR, one entry per CDR3 protein. The table records around 1.1 million distinct CDR3 sequences, about two fifths of them present only once. Sequenced input: peripheral blood or thyroid tissue (not recorded which). This receptor was obtained from an adult man with Graves' hyperthyroidism.

In DNA, the CDR3 is TGTGCCAGCAGCAGCAGGGGCCTCCGTTATGGCTACACCTTC. It is translated as CASSSRGLRYGYTF. This chain connects TRBV9 to TRBJ1-2; maybe TRBD1 (6 bases). This CDR3 spans 14 amino acids. Trimming removed 4 bases from V and 5 bases from J, with 15 bases in between. The V gene's germline CDR1 is SGDLS and CDR2 YYNGEE. The full variable domain, completed using reference TRBV9 and TRBJ1-2, is DSGVTQTPKHLITATGQRVTLRCSPRSGDLSVYWYQQSLDQGLQFLIQYYNGEERAKGNILERFSAQQFPDLHSELNLSSLELGDSALYFCASSSRGLRYGYTFGSGTRLTVV.